This paragraph covers one T cell receptor (beta chain) sequence. During active infection, Seattle patients enrolled and were then monitored through disease. The record originates from a study of blood T cell repertoires in COVID-19. Looking at the study overall: Spain, Italy and the United States supplied samples that represented acute and convalescent COVID-19. PBMCs, B-cell-depleted T cells, or T cells were the source of the cDNA or gDNA that made up the material.

Per the study methods: From reference gene primer amplification, estimates of nucleated cell counts were derived. Profiled with immunoSEQ multiplex PCR; TCRdb holds only in-frame clones, not every one. V and J calls and clone size are those listed in that table; D and trimming were worked out from the DNA. The data contain approximately 400,000 clones, 70% to 90% of them seen just once; the ten biggest clones take up about 12%. The length of the CDR3 is 16 residues. The trim removed 4 bases at V and 5 bases at J, leaving 13 bases unmatched. CDR1 SGHVS and CDR2 FQNEAQ come from the germline V gene. Material: peripheral blood. The clonotype was recovered from a woman in her fifties or sixties with COVID-19, enrolled during active disease. This chain connects TRBV7-8 to TRBJ1-1, with 7 nucleotides matching TRBD1. The CDR3 sequence: CASSSFTTTGTTEAFF. CDR3 DNA: TGTGCCAGCAGCTCGTTCACCACGACAGGGACTACTGAAGCTTTCTTT.